This TCR beta chain was found in a study of CD8 T cells in Susac syndrome. V was clipped by 0 bases and J by 6 bases, with 16 bases between them. The CDR3 loop spans 16 amino acids. CDR1 ENHRY and CDR2 SYGVKD come from the germline V gene. Random hexamers served to reverse transcribe about 0.5 to 1 ug RNA. The method of amplification for TCR beta CDR3 was immunoSEQ multiplex PCR, covering 54 Vbeta and 13 Jbeta. TCRdb passed the immunoSEQ multiplex PCR reads through MiXCR, listing each CDR3 protein once. In the table there are over 95,000 distinct CDR3 sequences, around 92% of which are singletons. The receptor was isolated from a human donor in good health. The J gene is TRBJ2-3, the V gene TRBV10-3, with D hard to call. Sequencing input: CD8+ T cells from PBMCs. The CDR3, as DNA: TGTGCCATCAGTGAGTCGAACCGGGCGAAAGGGGATACGCAGTATTTT. It yields the protein CAISESNRAKGDTQYF.